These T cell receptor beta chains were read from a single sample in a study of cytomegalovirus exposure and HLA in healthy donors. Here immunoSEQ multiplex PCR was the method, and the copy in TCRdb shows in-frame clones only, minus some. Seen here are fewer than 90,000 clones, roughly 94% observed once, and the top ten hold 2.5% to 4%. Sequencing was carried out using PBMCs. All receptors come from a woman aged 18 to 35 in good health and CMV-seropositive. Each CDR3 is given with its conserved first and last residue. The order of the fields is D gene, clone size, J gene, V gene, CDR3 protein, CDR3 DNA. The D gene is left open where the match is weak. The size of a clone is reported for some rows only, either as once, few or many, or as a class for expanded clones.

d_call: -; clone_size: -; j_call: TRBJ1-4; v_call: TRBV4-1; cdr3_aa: CASSQVGTRGEKLFF; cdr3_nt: TGCGCCAGCAGCCAAGTTGGGACACGAGGCGAAAAACTGTTTTTT
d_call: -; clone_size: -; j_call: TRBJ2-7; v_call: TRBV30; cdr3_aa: CALGASYEQYF; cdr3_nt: TGTGCCCTGGGGGCCTCCTACGAGCAGTACTTC
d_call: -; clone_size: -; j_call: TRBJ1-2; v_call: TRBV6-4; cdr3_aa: CASSDSEGFYGYTF; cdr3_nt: TGTGCCAGCAGTGACTCCGAGGGTTTTTATGGCTACACCTTC
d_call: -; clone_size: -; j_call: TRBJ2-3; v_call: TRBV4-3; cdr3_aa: CASSQDLAGATQYF; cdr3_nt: TGCGCCAGCAGCCAAGATCTTGCGGGGGCGACGCAGTATTTT
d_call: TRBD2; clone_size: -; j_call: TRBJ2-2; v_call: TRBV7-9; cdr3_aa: CASSISGRVTGELFF; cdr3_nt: TGTGCCAGCAGCATTAGCGGGAGAGTTACCGGGGAGCTGTTTTTT
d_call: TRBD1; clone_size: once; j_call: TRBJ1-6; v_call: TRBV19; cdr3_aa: CASSIDRGIRSPLHF; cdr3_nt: TGTGCCAGTAGTATTGACAGGGGGATACGATCACCCCTCCACTTT
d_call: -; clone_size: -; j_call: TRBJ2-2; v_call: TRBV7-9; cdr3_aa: CASSLGAPNTGELFF; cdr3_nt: TGTGCCAGCAGCTTGGGAGCGCCCAACACCGGGGAGCTGTTTTTT
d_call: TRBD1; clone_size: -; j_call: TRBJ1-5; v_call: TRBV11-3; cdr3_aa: CASRFTGGSNQPQHF; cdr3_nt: TGTGCCAGCAGATTTACAGGGGGGAGCAATCAGCCCCAGCATTTT
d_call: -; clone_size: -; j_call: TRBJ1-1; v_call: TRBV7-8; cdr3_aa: CASSTRLWVNTEAFF; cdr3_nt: TGTGCCAGCAGCACGAGACTGTGGGTGAACACTGAAGCTTTCTTT
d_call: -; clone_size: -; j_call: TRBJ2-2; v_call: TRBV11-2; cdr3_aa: CASSPSSRVNTGELFF; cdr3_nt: TGTGCCAGCAGCCCATCCAGTCGGGTTAACACCGGGGAGCTGTTTTTT
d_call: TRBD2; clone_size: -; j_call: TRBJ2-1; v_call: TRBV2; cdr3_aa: CASSTGTTSYNEQFF; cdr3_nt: TGTGCCAGCAGCACCGGGACTACCTCCTACAATGAGCAGTTCTTC
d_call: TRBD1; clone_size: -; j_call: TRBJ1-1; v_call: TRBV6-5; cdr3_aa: CASRGTGYAYTEAFF; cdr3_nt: TGTGCCAGCAGAGGGACAGGGTATGCCTACACTGAAGCTTTCTTT
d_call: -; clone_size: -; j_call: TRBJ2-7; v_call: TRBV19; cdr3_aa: CASSPGPYEQYF; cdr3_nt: TGTGCCAGTAGTCCAGGGCCCTACGAGCAGTACTTC
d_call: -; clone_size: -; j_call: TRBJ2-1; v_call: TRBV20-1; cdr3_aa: CSASFYNEQFF; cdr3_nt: TGCAGTGCTTCCTTCTACAATGAGCAGTTCTTC
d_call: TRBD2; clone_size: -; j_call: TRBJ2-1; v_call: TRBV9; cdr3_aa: CASSVGGVAGVNEQFF; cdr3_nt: TGTGCCAGCAGCGTAGGGGGAGTAGCGGGAGTAAATGAGCAGTTCTTC
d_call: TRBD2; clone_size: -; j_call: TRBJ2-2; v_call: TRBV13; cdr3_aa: CASSSTSGGTGELFF; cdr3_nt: TGTGCCAGCAGCTCCACTAGCGGGGGAACCGGGGAGCTGTTTTTT
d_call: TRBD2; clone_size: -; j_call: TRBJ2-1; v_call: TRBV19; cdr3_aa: CASSAPGVSGGGYGEQFF; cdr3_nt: TGTGCCAGTAGTGCCCCGGGGGTTAGCGGGGGGGGGTATGGTGAGCAGTTCTTC
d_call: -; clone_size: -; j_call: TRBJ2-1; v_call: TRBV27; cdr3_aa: CASSQLGRTYNEQFF; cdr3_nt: TGTGCCAGCAGCCAACTAGGCCGCACCTACAATGAGCAGTTCTTC
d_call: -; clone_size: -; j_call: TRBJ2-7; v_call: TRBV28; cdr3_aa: CASTTQGSHYEQYF; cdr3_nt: TGTGCCAGCACCACCCAGGGTAGCCACTACGAGCAGTACTTC
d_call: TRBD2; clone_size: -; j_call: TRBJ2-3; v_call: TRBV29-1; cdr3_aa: CSAVSLGAGGTDTQYF; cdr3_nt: TGCAGCGCGGTTAGTCTGGGAGCGGGGGGCACAGATACGCAGTATTTT
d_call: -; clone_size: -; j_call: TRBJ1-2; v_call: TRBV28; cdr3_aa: CASVRETNYGYTF; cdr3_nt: TGTGCCAGCGTCCGTGAGACAAACTATGGCTACACCTTC
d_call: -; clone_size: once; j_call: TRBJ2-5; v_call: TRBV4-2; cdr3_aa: CASSHLQPGFQETQYF; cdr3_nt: TGTGCCAGCAGCCACCTCCAACCGGGATTTCAAGAGACCCAGTACTTC
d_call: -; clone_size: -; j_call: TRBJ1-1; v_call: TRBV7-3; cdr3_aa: CASSLNKGNGNTEAFF; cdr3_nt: TGTGCCAGCAGCTTAAATAAGGGGAACGGGAACACTGAAGCTTTCTTT
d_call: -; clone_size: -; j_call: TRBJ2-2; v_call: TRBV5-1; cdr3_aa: CASSGAFGDTGELFF; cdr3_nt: TGCGCCAGCAGCGGAGCTTTCGGGGACACCGGGGAGCTGTTTTTT
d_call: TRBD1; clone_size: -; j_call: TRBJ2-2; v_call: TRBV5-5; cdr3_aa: CASSFPTGGTTGELFF; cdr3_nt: TGTGCCAGCAGCTTCCCGACAGGGGGTACCACCGGGGAGCTGTTTTTT